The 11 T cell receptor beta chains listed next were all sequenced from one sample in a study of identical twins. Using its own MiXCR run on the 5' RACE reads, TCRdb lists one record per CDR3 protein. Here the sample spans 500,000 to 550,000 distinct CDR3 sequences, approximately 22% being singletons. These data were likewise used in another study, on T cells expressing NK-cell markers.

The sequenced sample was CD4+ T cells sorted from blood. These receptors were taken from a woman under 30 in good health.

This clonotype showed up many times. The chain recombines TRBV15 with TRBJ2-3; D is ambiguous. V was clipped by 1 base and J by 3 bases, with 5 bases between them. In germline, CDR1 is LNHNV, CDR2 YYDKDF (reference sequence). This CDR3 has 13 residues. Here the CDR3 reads CATSRVRTDTQYF. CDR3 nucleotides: TGTGCCACCAGCAGAGTTCGAACAGATACGCAGTATTTT.

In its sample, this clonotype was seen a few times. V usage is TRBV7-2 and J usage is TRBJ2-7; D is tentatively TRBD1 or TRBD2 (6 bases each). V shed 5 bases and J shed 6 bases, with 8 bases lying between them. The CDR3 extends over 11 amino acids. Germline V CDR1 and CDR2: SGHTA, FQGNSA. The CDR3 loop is CASSRGLEQYF. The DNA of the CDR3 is TGTGCCAGCAGCCGGGGGCTCGAGCAGTACTTC.

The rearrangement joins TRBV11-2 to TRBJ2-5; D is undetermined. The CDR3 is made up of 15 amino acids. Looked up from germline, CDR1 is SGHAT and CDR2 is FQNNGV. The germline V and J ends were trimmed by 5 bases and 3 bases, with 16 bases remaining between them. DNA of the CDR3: TGTGCCAGCAGCCCCTTCCGGTCAAGTAAAGAGACCCAGTACTTC. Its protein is CASSPFRSSKETQYF. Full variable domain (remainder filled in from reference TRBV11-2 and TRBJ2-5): EAGVAQSPRYKIIEKRQSVAFWCNPISGHATLYWYQQILGQGPKLLIQFQNNGVVDDSQLPKDRFSAERLKGVDSTLKIQPAKLEDSAVYLCASSPFRSSKETQYFGPGTRLLVL.

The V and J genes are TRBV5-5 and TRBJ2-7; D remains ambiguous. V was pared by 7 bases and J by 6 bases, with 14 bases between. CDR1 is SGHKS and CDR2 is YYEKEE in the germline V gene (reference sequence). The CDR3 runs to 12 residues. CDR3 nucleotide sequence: TGTGCCAGCCGAAGATATGATGGCGAGCAGTACTTC. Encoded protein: CASRRYDGEQYF.

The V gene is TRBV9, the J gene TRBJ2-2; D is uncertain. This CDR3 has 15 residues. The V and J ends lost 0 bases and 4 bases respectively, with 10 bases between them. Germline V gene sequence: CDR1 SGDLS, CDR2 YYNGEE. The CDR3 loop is CASSVEVGITGELFF. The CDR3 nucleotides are TGTGCCAGCAGCGTAGAGGTGGGAATCACCGGGGAGCTGTTTTTT.

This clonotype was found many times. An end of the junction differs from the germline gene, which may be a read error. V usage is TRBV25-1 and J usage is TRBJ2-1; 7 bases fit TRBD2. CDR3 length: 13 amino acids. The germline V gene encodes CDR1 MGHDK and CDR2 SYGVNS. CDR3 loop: CASNGGSFTNQVF. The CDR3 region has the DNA TGTGCCAGCAACGGCGGGAGTTTTACCAACCAGGTCTTC.

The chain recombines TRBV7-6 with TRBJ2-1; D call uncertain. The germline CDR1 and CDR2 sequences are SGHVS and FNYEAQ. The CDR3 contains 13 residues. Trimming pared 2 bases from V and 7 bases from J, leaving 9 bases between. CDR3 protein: CASSLNGLNEQFF. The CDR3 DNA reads TGTGCCAGCAGCTTAAACGGGTTGAATGAGCAGTTCTTC.

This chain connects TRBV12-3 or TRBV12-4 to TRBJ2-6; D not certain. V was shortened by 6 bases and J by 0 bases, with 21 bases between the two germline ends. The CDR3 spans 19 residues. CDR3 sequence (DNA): TGTGCCAGCAGCACCCCAAGACGGATTGCCCTCTCTGGGGCCAACGTCCTGACTTTC. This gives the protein CASSTPRRIALSGANVLTF.

The CDR3 DNA follows: TGTGCCAGCAGCCCTTTGGACGGGGGGACAGATACGCAGTATTTT. It translates to CASSPLDGGTDTQYF. This sequence joins TRBV6-1 and TRBJ2-3; the match to TRBD2 covers 7 bases. V lost 6 bases, J lost 3 bases, and 9 bases stayed unmatched. Germline values: CDR1 MNHNS, CDR2 SASEGT. There are 15 residues in the CDR3.

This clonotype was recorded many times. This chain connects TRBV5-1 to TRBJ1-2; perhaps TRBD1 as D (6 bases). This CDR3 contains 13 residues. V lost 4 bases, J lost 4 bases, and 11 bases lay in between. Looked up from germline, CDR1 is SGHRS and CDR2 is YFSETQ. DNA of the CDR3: TGCGCCAGCAGCCCCCAGGACAGCTATGGCTACACCTTC. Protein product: CASSPQDSYGYTF.

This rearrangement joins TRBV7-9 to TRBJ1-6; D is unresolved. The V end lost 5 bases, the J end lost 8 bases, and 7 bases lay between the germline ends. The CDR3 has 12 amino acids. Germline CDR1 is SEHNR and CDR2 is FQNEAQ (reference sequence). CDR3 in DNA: TGTGCCAGCAGCCAGTCGGATTCACCCCTCCACTTT. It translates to CASSQSDSPLHF.